Presented here are 14 T cell receptor beta chains from one specimen sequenced in a study of T-cell reconstitution after alpha-beta-depleted transplantation in children (dated by TCRdb to 2016 to 2017). The method was PCR. Sequencing relied on an Illumina HiSeq 2500. TCR libraries were prepared with molecular barcoding, using unique molecular identifiers to normalize TCRbeta repertoire quantification. Using fastp at Q25 and MiXCR, TCRdb reprocessed the public reads and kept productive beta chains. All rows with the same CDR3 protein become a single entry with the most common DNA and genes. The sample table shows a few hundred thousand distinct CDR3 sequences, and roughly an eighth are seen once. The ten largest clones add up to under 7% of the sample. Sequenced material: PBMCs from the stem cell graft donor, taken from the stem cell graft. The source is a human donor who donated a stem cell graft to a child with combined immunodeficiency.

This clonotype was seen a handful of times. The chain combines TRBV5-1 with TRBJ2-1; 12 bases fit TRBD2. The J segment lost 4 bases and the V segment lost 4 bases, leaving 9 bases of the junction unmatched. CDR1 is SGHRS, CDR2 YFSETQ, per germline. The CDR3 contains 17 residues. CDR3 protein: CASSRTPSGGGYNEQFF. The CDR3 DNA sequence: TGCGCCAGCAGCCGAACGCCTAGCGGGGGGGGATACAATGAGCAGTTCTTC.

This clonotype was seen ten or more times. The gene calls are TRBV12-3 or TRBV12-4 and TRBJ1-1; 8 bases are a match to TRBD1. This CDR3 has 13 amino acids. Trimming took 7 bases from V and 5 from J; bases not matched to a gene: 6. CDR3 in DNA: TGTGCCAGCACGTTAACAGGGGGAACTGAAGCTTTCTTT. Protein sequence: CASTLTGGTEAFF.

This clonotype appeared a few times. The V and J genes are TRBV15 and TRBJ2-3; a possible D gene is TRBD1 (5 bases). V was trimmed by 9 bases and J by 2 bases, leaving 18 bases between them. Germline-derived CDR1 and CDR2 are LNHNV and YYDKDF (reference sequence). This CDR3 comprises 15 residues. This chain's CDR3 is CATVPVDKYTDTQYF. Here the CDR3 DNA reads TGTGCCACAGTCCCCGTGGACAAGTACACAGATACGCAGTATTTT.

This clonotype was picked up many times. The chain couples TRBV3-1 to TRBJ1-1, with a possible D match to TRBD1 (6 bases). The germline V and J ends were trimmed by 5 bases and 4 bases, with 11 bases remaining between them. Looked up from germline, CDR1 is LGHDT and CDR2 is YNNKEL (reference sequence). CDR3 length: 13 amino acids. The CDR3 reads CASSTNRATEAFF. The CDR3 DNA is TGTGCCAGCAGCACTAACAGGGCCACTGAAGCTTTCTTT.

This sequence joins TRBV12-3 or TRBV12-4 and TRBJ2-7, with a weak D call TRBD2 (5 bases). Trimming cost V 3 bases and J 5 bases, with 17 bases left between them. CDR3 length: 15 amino acids. CDR3 in DNA: TGTGCCAGCAGTTTGGCCCTAGCTCTCGGAAACGAGCAGTACTTC. Amino acid sequence: CASSLALALGNEQYF.

J is TRBJ2-1 and V is TRBV6-2 or TRBV6-3, with TRBD1 matching over 10 bases. Per germline, CDR1 MNHEY and CDR2 SVGEGT. Trimming took 5 bases from V and 1 from J; bases not matched to a gene: 8. This CDR3 has 17 amino acids. CDR3 nucleotides: TGTGCCAGCAGTCCCGACAGGGGGCGTGGGTCCTACAATGAGCAGTTCTTC. This translates into CASSPDRGRGSYNEQFF.

The genes are TRBV19 and TRBJ2-6, with D unresolved. The CDR3 is made up of 14 amino acids. The germline V and J ends were trimmed by 2 bases and 3 bases, with 5 bases remaining between them. Germline loops: CDR1 LNHDA, CDR2 SQIVND (reference sequence). The CDR3 nucleotides read TGTGCCAGTAGTATACCGCTTGGGGCCAACGTCCTGACTTTC. It codes for CASSIPLGANVLTF.

About this clonotype itself: A much larger clonotype is one base distant, so this may be a read error. The chain is built from TRBV28 and TRBJ2-1; possible D gene TRBD2, 5 bases. This CDR3 contains 12 residues. The V end lost 9 bases, the J end lost 7 bases, and 13 bases lay between the germline ends. Germline V gene sequence: CDR1 MDHEN, CDR2 SYDVKM. CDR3 in amino acids: CARGLSDNEQFF. In nucleotides, the CDR3 is TGTGCCAGAGGACTGTCCGATAATGAGCAGTTCTTC.

Turning to this clonotype: At one boundary the junction diverges from the germline segment, which might be a read error. V is TRBV18 and J is TRBJ1-4, with 7 bases fitting TRBD1. Germline-derived CDR1 and CDR2 are KGHSH and LQKENI. The CDR3 sequence is 14 residues long. CDR3 nucleotides: TGTGCCAGCTCGCCCACAGGGGACGGCTCGTTGGCTAGTTTT. It encodes CASSPTGDGSLASF.

The chain recombines TRBV28 with TRBJ2-3; 11 bases agree with TRBD2. CDR3 length equals 16 residues. Germline V gives CDR1 MDHEN, CDR2 SYDVKM. The J segment lost 4 bases and the V segment lost 5 bases, leaving 8 bases of the junction unmatched. Here the CDR3 reads CASSPQTSGDADTQYF. As DNA, the CDR3 is TGTGCCAGCAGTCCGCAGACTAGCGGGGACGCAGATACGCAGTATTTT.

The table lists this clonotype with a few counts. This chain joins TRBV12-3 or TRBV12-4 and TRBJ2-3; weak D call: TRBD2 (6 bases). The CDR3 has 16 amino acids. V was pared by 6 bases and J by 0 bases, with 16 bases between. The CDR3 reads CASSKGLPSSTDTQYF. The CDR3 DNA reads as TGTGCCAGCAGCAAGGGACTGCCGTCTAGCACAGATACGCAGTATTTT.

This rearrangement joins TRBV30 to TRBJ2-2; the match to TRBD1 covers 7 bases. CDR1 and CDR2 from the germline V gene are GTSNPN and SVGIG (reference sequence). This CDR3 has 17 residues. With 3 bases clipped from V and 1 base from J, the junction kept 11 bases outside the gene matches. CDR3 loop: CAWRTGTAILNTGELFF. The CDR3 DNA is TGTGCCTGGAGAACCGGGACAGCAATCTTGAACACCGGGGAGCTGTTTTTT. The full variable domain, with the rest looked up from reference TRBV30 and TRBJ2-2, is SQTIHQWPATLVQPVGSPLSLECTVEGTSNPNLYWYRQAAGRGLQLLFYSVGIGQISSEVPQNLSASRPQDRQFILSSKKLLLSDSGFYLCAWRTGTAILNTGELFFGEGSRLTVL.

This clonotype has only a few counts. V is TRBV20-1 and J is TRBJ2-1, with TRBD2 matching over 11 bases. CDR3 length equals 15 residues. V was clipped by 3 bases and J by 3 bases; unmatched bases: 4. CDR1 DFQATT and CDR2 SNEGSKA come from the germline V gene (reference sequence). This CDR3 is CSARRGTSGYNEQFF. In DNA form, the CDR3 reads TGCAGTGCTAGGAGGGGGACTAGCGGCTACAATGAGCAGTTCTTC.

V is TRBV5-1 and J is TRBJ1-2, with 12 positions matching TRBD1. Germline loops: CDR1 SGHRS, CDR2 YFSETQ. With V trimmed by 4 bases and J by 3 bases, 7 bases remained unmatched. The CDR3 sequence is 16 residues long. This CDR3 reads CASSRGQGASDYGYTF. The CDR3 region has the DNA TGCGCCAGCAGCAGGGGACAGGGGGCGAGTGACTATGGCTACACCTTC.